This is a list of T cell receptor beta chains from one sample in a study of T cell clusters in autoimmune cytopenias. From its re-call of the multiplex PCR reads, TCRdb lists each CDR3 protein once, without DNA. This sample's table has some 7,700 distinct CDR3 sequences. Sequenced sample: peripheral blood. All receptors come from a human donor with an autoimmune cytopenia or autoimmune hepatitis (not recorded which). Each CDR3 is given with its conserved first and last residue. The order of the fields is clone size, CDR3 length, J gene, V gene, CDR3 protein. Rows may omit the clone size; those that give it use once, few, many or a size class.

NA,16,TRBJ2-1,TRBV19,CASSTNSGGNYNEQFF
medium-sized,13,TRBJ2-2,TRBV30,CAWSVQGDGELFF
NA,13,TRBJ1-2,TRBV7-2,CASTQIGNYGYTF
NA,13,TRBJ1-1,TRBV6-1,CASSTQGNTEAFF
NA,14,TRBJ2-5,TRBV5-1,CASSSSGVQETQYF
medium-sized,11,TRBJ2-2,TRBV30,CAWSPGGELFF
medium-sized,13,TRBJ1-1,TRBV11-2,CASSLDRRGEAFF
NA,16,TRBJ2-1,TRBV20-1,CSAPRGGATSYNEQFF
medium-sized,14,TRBJ1-3,TRBV30,CAWSPGTAGNTIYF
medium-sized,15,TRBJ2-1,TRBV5-4,CASSRAGGPFDEQFF
medium-sized,13,TRBJ1-5,TRBV29-1,CSVKKTSDQPQHF
NA,15,TRBJ1-6,TRBV12-3/TRBV12-4,CASSFLGQLDSPLHF
NA,13,TRBJ1-1,TRBV11-2,CASSPDGRAKTFF
medium-sized,14,TRBJ2-3,TRBV5-4,CASSGTGPLDTQYF
medium-sized,15,TRBJ1-2,TRBV30,CAWSAETLNRRGYTF
medium-sized,15,TRBJ2-5,TRBV7-6,CASSRLAGYQETQYF
medium-sized,13,TRBJ1-5,TRBV30,CAWSVGQTQPQHF
medium-sized,17,TRBJ1-1,TRBV6-6,CASNPGIDGGLNTEAFF
medium-sized,15,TRBJ2-1,TRBV15,CATSREGGLDNEQFF
medium-sized,13,TRBJ1-2,TRBV6-5,CASSYAGNYGYTF
NA,16,TRBJ2-3,TRBV18,CASSPLAGLGTDTQYF
NA,17,TRBJ1-1,TRBV27,CASSLVSGGPLGTEAFF
NA,15,TRBJ2-1,TRBV10-3,CAIAAPVRSSDEQFF
medium-sized,15,TRBJ1-5,TRBV19,CASSATGGGNQPQHF
NA,15,TRBJ1-1,TRBV30,CAWRERGRDFTEAFF
NA,16,TRBJ2-7,TRBV15,CATSRAGPGSLYEQYF
NA,15,TRBJ2-7,TRBV5-4,CASSADRGGSNEQYF
medium-sized,15,TRBJ2-3,TRBV30,CAWSMGTGGTDTQYF
medium-sized,16,TRBJ2-7,TRBV27,CASHPTSGTSLYEQYF
NA,12,TRBJ2-1,TRBV27,CASSPLAGGQFF
medium-sized,16,TRBJ2-3,TRBV13,CASSLGPGTYTDTQYF
medium-sized,17,TRBJ2-3,TRBV29-1,CSVTSPLGAGDRDTQYF
medium-sized,13,TRBJ2-3,TRBV15,CATSRDASDTQYF
NA,12,TRBJ1-4,TRBV12-3/TRBV12-4,CASSYSREKLFF
NA,13,TRBJ1-6,TRBV6-1,CASSGRWDSPLHF
NA,15,TRBJ2-2,TRBV20-1,CSASLEGARTGELFF
medium-sized,14,TRBJ1-2,TRBV6-5,CASSYSSQREGYTF
medium-sized,14,TRBJ2-7,TRBV7-6,CASSLRANSYEQYF
NA,14,TRBJ1-2,TRBV20-1,CSAGGQFPPAGYTF
NA,15,TRBJ1-2,TRBV7-6,CASSLTIQGLGGYTF
medium-sized,11,TRBJ2-1,TRBV30,CAWSQYNEQFF
NA,13,TRBJ1-6,TRBV20-1,CSAKQGWNSPLHF
medium-sized,11,TRBJ1-1,TRBV30,CAWTVGLAAFF
NA,19,TRBJ2-1,TRBV5-6,CASSQAGTSGGPKYNEQFF
NA,14,TRBJ1-2,TRBV7-2,CASSSGTPNYGYTF
NA,14,TRBJ1-5,TRBV27,CASKGTGAYQPQHF
NA,13,TRBJ2-2,TRBV5-1,CASSLDNTGELFF
medium-sized,14,TRBJ2-3,TRBV7-6,CASSLVTGGHTQYF
NA,15,TRBJ2-7,TRBV19,CASNPGTSGTYEQYF
NA,13,TRBJ2-5,TRBV18,CASSPAYLETQYF
NA,11,TRBJ2-1,TRBV6-2/TRBV6-3,CAAQGHNEQFF
medium-sized,14,TRBJ2-7,TRBV11-1,CASSFGASTYEQYF
medium-sized,15,TRBJ1-5,TRBV6-5,CASIPRTGLNQPQHF
medium-sized,14,TRBJ2-3,TRBV19,CASSPTRSTDTQYF
NA,13,TRBJ2-5,TRBV6-5,CASSYSRQETQYF
NA,14,TRBJ1-5,TRBV18,CASSHPGQNQPQHF
medium-sized,15,TRBJ1-2,TRBV18,CASSPPGQEDYGYTF
NA,14,TRBJ2-7,TRBV6-5,CASSSTGSFYEQYF
medium-sized,11,TRBJ2-5,TRBV6-5,CASGFGETQYF